The 17 T cell receptor beta chains below come from one sample, sequenced in a study of OX40 agonist ivuxolimab in advanced cancers. TCRdb's copy holds only in-frame clones and misses some; the assay was immunoSEQ multiplex PCR. Of several thousand clones in the sample, just under 75% are singletons; the top ten hold roughly 60%. The source material was CD4+ or CD8+ T cells sorted from blood, sampled in a trial of the OX40 agonist ivuxolimab. These receptors were collected from an adult with an advanced solid tumor such as melanoma, head and neck, liver or kidney cancer.

V and J are TRBV5-6 and TRBJ1-4; D might be TRBD1 (5 bases). The ends were cut back, 3 bases at V and 4 bases at J, with 10 bases in the middle. Germline V gene data show CDR1 as SGHDT and CDR2 as YYEEEE. The CDR3 is 14 amino acids. DNA for the CDR3: TGTGCCAGCAGCTGGGGGACCCATAATGAAAAACTGTTTTTT. Protein product: CASSWGTHNEKLFF.

The chain uses TRBV5-6 and TRBJ1-1; no clear D. Trimming shortened V by 0 bases and J by 1 base, and 4 bases separated the two germline ends. Germline V gives CDR1 SGHDT, CDR2 YYEEEE. This CDR3 is 13 amino acids long. The CDR3 nucleotides are TGTGCCAGCAGCTTGGGTTCGAACACTGAAGCTTTCTTT. This sequence encodes CASSLGSNTEAFF.

This clone was seen a handful of times. This chain uses TRBV9 with TRBJ2-3, with 7 positions matching TRBD1. There are 15 residues in the CDR3. Germline lookup yields CDR1 SGDLS and CDR2 YYNGEE. The V gene end was trimmed by 7 bases and the J gene end by 1 base; junction bases not matched to a gene: 9. Written as DNA, the CDR3 is TGTGCCAGCGAAGTGGGAACAGGGGGCACAGATACGCAGTATTTT. Its protein is CASEVGTGGTDTQYF.

This chain joins TRBV5-1 and TRBJ2-3, with 9 bases lining up with TRBD1. CDR3 length: 15 residues. V was clipped by 2 bases and J by 3 bases; unmatched bases: 4. CDR1 SGHRS and CDR2 YFSETQ come from the germline V gene. CDR3 sequence (DNA): TGCGCCAGCAGCTTCGGGGACAGGGAAACAGATACGCAGTATTTT. Protein product: CASSFGDRETDTQYF.

Concerning this clone itself: Being one base from a much bigger clone, this may be a read error. The CDR3 region has the DNA TGTGCCAGCAGTCCCCACAGGGAGGGCTATGGATCCCTCTATAATCCACCCCTCCACTTT. As protein: CASSPHREGYGSLYNPPLHF. The chain links TRBV28 to TRBJ1-6, with TRBD1 as a possible D gene (6 bases). The CDR3 totals 20 residues. Germline V gene sequence: CDR1 MDHEN, CDR2 SYDVKM.

This chain links TRBV9 with TRBJ2-1; D is ambiguous. V lost 4 bases and J 6 bases, leaving 14 bases between the germline ends. The CDR3 is made up of 14 amino acids. Per germline, CDR1 SGDLS and CDR2 YYNGEE. The CDR3 loop reads CASSSLFAPNEQFF. DNA of the CDR3: TGTGCCAGCAGCTCTCTGTTTGCCCCCAATGAGCAGTTCTTC.

V gene TRBV27 combines with J gene TRBJ1-5; possibly TRBD1 for D (5 bases). CDR3 size: 12 residues. Germline lookup yields CDR1 MNHEY and CDR2 SMNVEV (reference sequence). V lost 3 bases to trimming and J lost 9 bases, with 9 bases between them. CDR3 residues: CASSFAGRPQHF. The CDR3 DNA sequence: TGTGCCAGCAGTTTCGCGGGACGGCCCCAGCATTTT.

This sequence joins TRBV9 and TRBJ2-1, with D perhaps TRBD1 (8 bases). Germline assignment: CDR1 SGDLS and CDR2 YYNGEE. The CDR3 is 15 amino acids. Trimming took off 4 bases at V and 6 bases at J, with 17 bases between the two ends. The CDR3 coding sequence is TGTGCCAGCAGCACCACAGGGGGGGGTGGCAATGAGCAGTTCTTC. This codes for CASSTTGGGGNEQFF.

This clone appeared a few times. This chain links TRBV7-9 with TRBJ2-7; D is uncertain. Germline V gene sequence: CDR1 SEHNR, CDR2 FQNEAQ (reference sequence). Trimming removed 1 base from V and 4 bases from J, with 8 bases in between. This CDR3 has 13 residues. This CDR3 reads CASSLGDGYEQYF. CDR3 in DNA: TGTGCCAGCAGCTTAGGAGACGGGTACGAGCAGTACTTC.

The chain links TRBV5-8 to TRBJ1-1; 8 nucleotides match TRBD1. CDR3 length: 14 residues. Per the germline V gene, CDR1 is SGHTS and CDR2 is YDEGEE. Losses at the gene ends were 3 bases for V and 10 bases for J; bases not matched to a gene: 11. The CDR3, as DNA: TGTGCCAGCAGCTCAGACAGGGGTAGGAGAGTAGCTTTCTTT. Translated: CASSSDRGRRVAFF.

The J gene is TRBJ1-1, the V gene TRBV28, with 9 bases fitting TRBD1. The CDR3 is 15 residues long. J gave up 3 bases and V 6 bases, and 8 bases lay outside the gene matches. Germline lookup yields CDR1 MDHEN and CDR2 SYDVKM. The DNA for the CDR3 is TGTGCCAGCAGGGACAGGGGAAACTTTGACACTGAAGCTTTCTTT. This encodes CASRDRGNFDTEAFF.

The rearrangement joins TRBV9 to TRBJ2-2; D gene uncertain. The V end lost 0 bases, the J end lost 6 bases, and 6 bases lay between the germline ends. CDR3 length equals 13 residues. Germline CDR1 and CDR2: SGDLS and YYNGEE. In nucleotides, the CDR3 is TGTGCCAGCAGCGTAGATGGGGCCGGGGAGCTGTTTTTT. This codes for CASSVDGAGELFF.

The CDR3 DNA is TGTGCCAGCAGCTTAGCTCTGAACACTGAAGCTTTCTTT. It translates to CASSLALNTEAFF. V is TRBV5-4 and J is TRBJ1-1; no reliable D call. V lost 2 bases to trimming and J lost 0 bases, with 5 bases between them. Germline V gives CDR1 SGHNT, CDR2 YYREEE (reference sequence). This CDR3 contains 13 residues. Combining the CDR3 with reference TRBV5-4 and TRBJ1-1 gives the whole variable domain ETGVTQSPTHLIKTRGQQVTLRCSSQSGHNTVSWYQQALGQGPQFIFQYYREEENGRGNFPPRFSGLQFPNYSSELNVNALELDDSALYLCASSLALNTEAFFGQGTRLTVV.

This clone was found once. The chain carries TRBV27 and TRBJ2-7; D might be TRBD2 (5 bases). The CDR3 is 16 amino acids. Germline CDR1 is MNHEY and CDR2 is SMNVEV (reference sequence). Between the trimmed V and J ends, which lost 6 bases and 4 bases, there was a span of 22 bases. CDR3 protein: CASRSYREPPPYEQYF. CDR3 DNA: TGTGCCAGCAGGTCCTACCGGGAACCCCCCCCTTACGAGCAGTACTTC.

The chain joins TRBV4-1 to TRBJ1-1, with 7 bases fitting TRBD1. Unmatched junction bases numbered 6, after V lost 4 bases and J lost 4 bases. Germline V lookup: CDR1 MGHRA, CDR2 YSYEKL. The CDR3 spans 14 residues. In nucleotides, the CDR3 is TGCGCCAGCAGCCTAAGTTCAGGGGGCACTGAAGCTTTCTTT. Amino acid sequence: CASSLSSGGTEAFF.

The chain has TRBV5-1 and TRBJ2-1; TRBD2 agrees at 14 bases. Losses at the gene ends were 3 bases for V and 7 bases for J; bases not matched to a gene: 9. The CDR3 runs to 17 residues. Germline V lookup: CDR1 SGHRS, CDR2 YFSETQ. CDR3 protein: CASSSLGTSGRGNEQFF. The CDR3 nucleotides read TGCGCCAGCAGCTCTCTAGGGACTAGCGGGAGAGGGAATGAGCAGTTCTTC. The variable domain in full, completed from reference TRBV5-1 and TRBJ2-1, reads KAGVTQTPRYLIKTRGQQVTLSCSPISGHRSVSWYQQTPGQGLQFLFEYFSETQRNKGNFPGRFSGRQFSNSRSEMNVSTLELGDSALYLCASSSLGTSGRGNEQFFGPGTRLTVL.

By sample share, this clone is medium-sized. Other nucleotide sequences from this sample produce the same CDR3. The chain couples TRBV29-1 to TRBJ2-7; D might be TRBD1 (6 bases). V was cut by 6 bases and J by 5 bases, with 20 bases left in between. Germline assignment: CDR1 SQVTM and CDR2 ANQGSEA. The CDR3 has 14 residues. The CDR3 region is CSVIYRDISNEQYF. The CDR3 bases are TGCAGCGTAATATACAGGGATATTTCAAACGAGCAGTACTTC.